Included here is one T cell receptor beta chain sequence, with context. This receptor's antigen is unknown. There are no base qualities to consult, and no much larger clone falls within one base. The data were taken from a study of CD8 T cells in Susac syndrome (dated by TCRdb to the late 2010s). With regard to the full study: Among the Susac syndrome patients who were sequenced, clinically active disease was present in five or six and clinical remission was observed in roughly eight. At the time of blood withdrawal, Susac syndrome patients were either therapy-naive, taking corticosteroids (with some also receiving IVIg), or on IVIg alone. The study used repertoire sequencing to test whether antigen drove CD8+ T cell activation and differentiation in Susac syndrome. General conclusions and limits of the study: The number of individuals in the TCR sequencing and HLA analysis was acknowledged as relatively small. In the CD4+ T cell repertoire of Susac syndrome patients, clonal expansion was not detected.

CDR1 SGHTA and CDR2 FQGNSA were looked up in the germline V gene. V lost 3 bases and J lost 3 bases; the stretch between them is 13 bases long. The CDR3 starts with the cysteine, ends with the phenylalanine, and has 15 residues. Only the CDR3 region is kept as DNA, spanning 45 bases read in frame from base 1. Peripheral blood CD8+ and CD4+ T cells from healthy donors, Susac syndrome patients and multiple sclerosis patients were profiled using high-throughput TCR beta sequencing. The Susac syndrome patients fulfilled recently defined diagnostic criteria for definite or probable disease. Bulk CD8+ and CD4+ T cells were purified by magnetic negative isolation, while CD8+ TEMRA cells were enriched using FACS. Blood was drawn into EDTA tubes, processed within 24 hours, and PBMCs were isolated by density gradient centrifugation. PBMCs destined for TCR sequencing were cryopreserved in liquid nitrogen and later thawed in a 37 °C water bath. The sorted or isolated CD4+, CD8+ and CD8+ TEMRA cells had a purity of 90% or higher.

RNA was extracted using the RNeasy kit, and roughly 0.5 to 1 ug of the RNA was reverse transcribed with random hexamers. TCR beta CDR3 regions were amplified with the immunoSEQ multiplex PCR assay covering 54 Vbeta and 13 Jbeta segments. Bias from PCR amplification was corrected by using a synthetic template baseline for primer optimization and for computational correction. In the source study's methods: Reads were annotated to V, D and J genes according to IMGT and were analyzed with immunoSEQ Analyzer, with only productive sequences retained. To calculate clonality, Shannon entropy was normalized by log2 of the number of productive unique sequences and then subtracted from one. Public and private clones were assessed among the 100 most prevalent clones of each patient and control. Clones were defined as Susac-specific when absent from the healthy and MS cohorts, from approximately 1,100 published viral clones and from other ImmuneACCESS disease sequences. TCRdb cleaned the public reads at Q25 with fastp, built clones with MiXCR and kept in-frame beta chains. Rows with one shared CDR3 protein collapse into an entry with the most common genes and DNA. The V and J calls shown here were made by TCRdb, not taken from the authors' results. This sample is represented by 120,000 or so distinct CDR3 sequences; around 96% of them were singletons. Less than 0.15% of the sample is taken by the ten largest.

This chain joins TRBV7-2 to TRBJ2-3; matching of 5 bases hints at TRBD1 as the D gene. What was sequenced was CD4+ T cells from PBMCs. The receptor's source is a human donor with Susac syndrome. The CDR3 reads CASSFLGAGTDTQYF. The DNA is as follows: TGTGCCAGCAGCTTTTTAGGGGCCGGTACAGATACGCAGTATTTT.